These T cell receptor beta chains were read from a single sample in a study of beta chain features in type 1 diabetes. TCRdb's copy holds only in-frame clones and misses some; the assay was immunoSEQ multiplex PCR. The sample yields 300,000 to 350,000 clones, approximately 13% seen once. The sequenced material came from naive CD4+ T cells from blood. These receptors were obtained from a woman younger than 35 with type 1 diabetes. Each CDR3 is given with its conserved first and last residue. A D gene is named only where the DNA matches it firmly. Clone size appears in some rows only: once, few, many, or a class for an expanded clone.

cdr3_aa | cdr3_nt | d_call | j_call | clone_size | cdr3_length | v_call
CSVVATDEKLFF | TGCAGCGTTGTTGCGACAGATGAAAAACTGTTTTTT | . | TRBJ1-4 | . | 12 | TRBV29-1
CASSQRAGQGLDEQFF | TGTGCCAGCAGCCAAAGGGCGGGACAGGGCCTAGATGAGCAGTTCTTC | TRBD1 | TRBJ2-1 | few | 16 | TRBV4-2
CASSAIFSYNEQFF | TGTGCCAGCAGTGCGATATTCTCCTACAATGAGCAGTTCTTC | . | TRBJ2-1 | few | 14 | TRBV27
CSARGKETQYF | TGCAGTGCTAGGGGCAAGGAGACCCAGTACTTC | . | TRBJ2-5 | . | 11 | TRBV20-1
CASSASSGGAYNEQFF | TGTGCCAGCAGTGCCTCCTCAGGGGGCGCCTACAATGAGCAGTTCTTC | TRBD1 | TRBJ2-1 | . | 16 | TRBV28
CASSVEENTEAFF | TGTGCCAGCAGCGTGGAGGAGAACACTGAAGCTTTCTTT | . | TRBJ1-1 | few | 13 | TRBV9
CASSPRTGETQYF | TGTGCCAGCTCACCGCGGACAGGGGAGACCCAGTACTTC | TRBD1 | TRBJ2-5 | . | 13 | TRBV18
CASSFIAEGQETQYF | TGTGCCAGCAGTTTCATCGCGGAGGGCCAAGAGACCCAGTACTTC | . | TRBJ2-5 | few | 15 | TRBV27
CASKFGDSKNIQYF | TGTGCCAGCAAGTTTGGGGACAGCAAAAACATTCAGTACTTC | TRBD1 | TRBJ2-4 | few | 14 | TRBV28
CASSFGGGRETQYF | TGTGCCAGCAGCTTCGGGGGAGGGAGGGAGACCCAGTACTTC | TRBD2 | TRBJ2-5 | few | 14 | TRBV11-2
CASSISGRGFGIDTQYF | TGTGCCAGCAGTATTAGCGGGAGGGGTTTTGGGATAGATACGCAGTATTTT | TRBD2 | TRBJ2-3 | once | 17 | TRBV28
CASSLIFLVAGAYEQYF | TGCGCCAGCAGCTTGATTTTTTTGGTAGCGGGAGCGTACGAGCAGTACTTC | TRBD2 | TRBJ2-7 | . | 17 | TRBV5-1
CASSFGPPAGQETQYF | TGCGCCAGCAGCTTTGGACCACCTGCGGGGCAAGAGACCCAGTACTTC | . | TRBJ2-5 | few | 16 | TRBV5-1
CASSRLAGDGNEQFF | TGTGCCAGCAGCCGACTAGCGGGAGACGGTAATGAGCAGTTCTTC | TRBD2 | TRBJ2-1 | . | 15 | TRBV6-5
CASSPPGWSSSYNEQFF | TGTGCCAGCAGCCCCCCAGGGTGGTCTAGCTCCTACAATGAGCAGTTCTTC | . | TRBJ2-1 | few | 17 | TRBV9
CASSLGLAGGNEQFF | TGTGCCAGCAGCTTAGGGCTAGCGGGAGGGAATGAGCAGTTCTTC | TRBD2 | TRBJ2-1 | few | 15 | TRBV7-2
CATSRDRLAGSYEQYF | TGTGCCACCAGCAGAGATCGGCTAGCGGGTTCCTACGAGCAGTACTTC | TRBD2 | TRBJ2-7 | . | 16 | TRBV15
CASSGGLSTDTQYF | TGCGCCAGCAGCGGGGGACTTAGCACAGATACGCAGTATTTT | . | TRBJ2-3 | . | 14 | TRBV5-1
CASSPTPGAGGSEAFF | TGTGCCAGCAGCCCAACCCCCGGGGCAGGGGGGTCTGAAGCTTTCTTT | TRBD1 | TRBJ1-1 | few | 16 | TRBV9
CASSLVSLRNTGELFF | TGCGCCAGCAGCTTGGTTTCCCTTAGAAACACCGGGGAGCTGTTTTTT | . | TRBJ2-2 | few | 16 | TRBV5-1
CASSQSPKHTGELFF | TGCGCCAGCAGTCAATCCCCTAAACACACCGGGGAGCTGTTTTTT | . | TRBJ2-2 | few | 15 | TRBV23-1
CASSQARLAGGDNEQFF | TGCGCCAGCAGCCAAGCACGGCTAGCGGGAGGAGACAATGAGCAGTTCTTC | TRBD2 | TRBJ2-1 | few | 17 | TRBV4-1
CASSRLAGGPPDTQYF | TGTGCCAGCAGCCGCCTAGCGGGAGGGCCCCCAGATACGCAGTATTTT | TRBD2 | TRBJ2-3 | few | 16 | TRBV14
CATTSSGVYNEQFF | TGTGCCACGACTAGCAGCGGAGTGTACAATGAGCAGTTCTTC | TRBD2 | TRBJ2-1 | . | 14 | TRBV6-5
CATTPGGSYNEQFF | TGTGCCACTACCCCAGGGGGCTCCTACAATGAGCAGTTCTTC | TRBD1 | TRBJ2-1 | . | 14 | TRBV19
CASSLYREGAFF | TGTGCCAGCAGTTTATACAGGGAGGGAGCTTTCTTT | . | TRBJ1-1 | . | 12 | TRBV28
CASSPNRDSNYGYTF | TGTGCCAGCTCTCCAAACCGGGACAGTAACTATGGCTACACCTTC | TRBD1 | TRBJ1-2 | few | 15 | TRBV18
CASSLSVAQQFF | TGTGCCAGCAGCTTGTCGGTAGCACAGCAGTTCTTC | . | TRBJ2-1 | . | 12 | TRBV5-6
CASSTGTGGVNEQFF | TGTGCCAGCAGCACCGGGACAGGGGGTGTCAATGAGCAGTTCTTC | TRBD1 | TRBJ2-1 | . | 15 | TRBV7-3
CASSDRGRQPQHF | TGTGCCAGCAGTGACAGGGGCAGACAGCCCCAGCATTTT | TRBD1 | TRBJ1-5 | . | 13 | TRBV7-9
CASSLSVSTDTQYF | TGTGCCAGCAGTCTCTCCGTCAGCACAGATACGCAGTATTTT | . | TRBJ2-3 | . | 14 | TRBV6-5
CASSILGDTEAFF | TGTGCCAGCAGCATACTCGGGGACACTGAAGCTTTCTTT | . | TRBJ1-1 | few | 13 | TRBV9
CASTLQGYGYTF | TGTGCCAGCACCCTGCAGGGGTATGGCTACACCTTC | . | TRBJ1-2 | few | 12 | TRBV28
CASTSGARGTGELFF | TGTGCCAGCACTAGCGGAGCCAGGGGCACCGGGGAGCTGTTTTTT | . | TRBJ2-2 | few | 15 | TRBV6-6
CASSQGYEQYF | TGTGCCAGCAGTCAGGGGTACGAGCAGTACTTC | . | TRBJ2-7 | . | 11 | TRBV28
CAWNGARGREQYF | TGTGCCTGGAACGGTGCCAGGGGGAGAGAGCAGTACTTC | TRBD1 | TRBJ2-7 | . | 13 | TRBV30
CASSQPGDPGLAGVNENEQFF | TGCGCCAGCAGCCAACCAGGGGATCCGGGACTAGCGGGAGTCAATGAGAATGAGCAGTTCTTC | TRBD2 | TRBJ2-1 | few | 21 | TRBV5-1
CASSQAGTHGYTF | TGTGCCAGCAGCCAAGCGGGTACCCATGGCTACACCTTC | . | TRBJ1-2 | . | 13 | TRBV14
CASSVERTGRYNEQFF | TGTGCCAGTAGTGTCGAAAGGACAGGGCGTTACAATGAGCAGTTCTTC | TRBD1 | TRBJ2-1 | . | 16 | TRBV19
CAISGTGLYEQYF | TGTGCCATCAGTGGGACAGGGTTGTACGAGCAGTACTTC | TRBD1 | TRBJ2-7 | . | 13 | TRBV10-3
CASSLRSVWAGGETQYF | TGCGCCAGCAGCTTAAGATCCGTATGGGCGGGAGGAGAGACCCAGTACTTC | TRBD2 | TRBJ2-5 | . | 17 | TRBV5-1
CASSYLRLATGELFF | TGTGCCAGCAGCTACCTCAGACTGGCCACCGGGGAGCTGTTTTTT | . | TRBJ2-2 | . | 15 | TRBV11-3
CASSLRRENTGELFF | TGTGCCAGCAGCTTACGTCGGGAGAACACCGGGGAGCTGTTTTTT | . | TRBJ2-2 | . | 15 | TRBV7-3
CASSPRADRDNQPQHF | TGTGCCAGCTCACCAAGGGCTGACAGGGACAATCAGCCCCAGCATTTT | TRBD1 | TRBJ1-5 | few | 16 | TRBV18
CASSPGLAGVGQYF | TGTGCCAGCAGTCCAGGACTAGCGGGGGTTGGGCAGTACTTC | TRBD2 | TRBJ2-7 | . | 14 | TRBV9
CASSLAGRETQYF | TGTGCCAGCAGCTTAGCCGGTCGCGAGACCCAGTACTTC | . | TRBJ2-5 | . | 13 | TRBV11-1
CASSYSVGAQAFF | TGTGCCAGCAGTTACTCGGTGGGGGCGCAGGCTTTCTTT | . | TRBJ1-1 | few | 13 | TRBV6-6
CASSLGRLDTQYF | TGTGCCAGCAGCTTGGGTAGACTAGATACGCAGTATTTT | . | TRBJ2-3 | few | 13 | TRBV11-2
CASSTQQGFTEAFF | TGCGCCAGCAGCACGCAACAGGGTTTCACTGAAGCTTTCTTT | . | TRBJ1-1 | . | 14 | TRBV5-1
CASRLASGDSYNEQFF | TGCGCCAGCAGATTAGCTAGCGGGGACTCCTACAATGAGCAGTTCTTC | TRBD2 | TRBJ2-1 | . | 16 | TRBV5-1
CASMLGGRYGYTF | TGTGCCAGCATGTTGGGAGGGCGCTATGGCTACACCTTC | . | TRBJ1-2 | . | 13 | TRBV6-6
CASSDKEDRGSYNEQFF | TGTGCCAGCAGTGACAAAGAAGACAGGGGGTCCTACAATGAGCAGTTCTTC | TRBD1 | TRBJ2-1 | . | 17 | TRBV6-1
CAWSVGSGVTDTQYF | TGTGCCTGGAGTGTGGGTAGCGGGGTTACAGATACGCAGTATTTT | TRBD2 | TRBJ2-3 | few | 15 | TRBV30
CASSLQETQYF | TGTGCCAGCTCCTTACAAGAGACCCAGTACTTC | . | TRBJ2-5 | . | 11 | TRBV11-3
CSGVRRSYNEQFF | TGCAGCGGAGTGAGGCGGAGCTACAATGAGCAGTTCTTC | . | TRBJ2-1 | few | 13 | TRBV29-1
CASSAYTSGRLHEQFF | TGTGCCAGCAGCGCTTACACTAGCGGGAGATTGCATGAGCAGTTCTTC | TRBD2 | TRBJ2-1 | few | 16 | TRBV9
CASSPSGSSYNEQFF | TGTGCCAGCAGCCCAAGCGGGAGCTCCTACAATGAGCAGTTCTTC | TRBD2 | TRBJ2-1 | . | 15 | TRBV7-9